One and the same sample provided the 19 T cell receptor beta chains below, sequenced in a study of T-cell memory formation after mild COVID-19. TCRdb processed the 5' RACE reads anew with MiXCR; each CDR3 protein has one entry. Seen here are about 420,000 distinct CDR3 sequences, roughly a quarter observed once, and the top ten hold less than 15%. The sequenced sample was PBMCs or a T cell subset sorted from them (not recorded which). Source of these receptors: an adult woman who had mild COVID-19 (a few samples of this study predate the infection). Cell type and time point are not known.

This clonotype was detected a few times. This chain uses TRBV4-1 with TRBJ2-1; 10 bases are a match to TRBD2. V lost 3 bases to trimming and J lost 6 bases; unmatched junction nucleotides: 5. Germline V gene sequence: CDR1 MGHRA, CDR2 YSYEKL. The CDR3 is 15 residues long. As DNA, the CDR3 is TGCGCCAGCAGCCAGGTAGCGGGGGGTTTCAATGAGCAGTTCTTC. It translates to CASSQVAGGFNEQFF.

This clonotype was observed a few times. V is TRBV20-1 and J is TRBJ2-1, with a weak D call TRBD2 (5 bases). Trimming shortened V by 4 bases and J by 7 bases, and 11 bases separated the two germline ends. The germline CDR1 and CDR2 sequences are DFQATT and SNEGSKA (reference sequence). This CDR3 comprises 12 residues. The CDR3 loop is CSANKGRNEQFF. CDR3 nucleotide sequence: TGCAGTGCTAACAAAGGGAGAAATGAGCAGTTCTTC.

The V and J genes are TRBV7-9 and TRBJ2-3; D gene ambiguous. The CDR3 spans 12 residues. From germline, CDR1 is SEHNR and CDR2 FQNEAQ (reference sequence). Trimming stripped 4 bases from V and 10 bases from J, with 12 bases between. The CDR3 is CASSSSARSQYF. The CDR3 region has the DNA TGTGCCAGCAGCTCCAGTGCTCGTTCGCAGTATTTT.

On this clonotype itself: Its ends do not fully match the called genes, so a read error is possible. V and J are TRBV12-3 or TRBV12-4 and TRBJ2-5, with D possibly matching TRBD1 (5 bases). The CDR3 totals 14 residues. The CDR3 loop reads CASSLGATQETQYF. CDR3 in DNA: TGTGCCAGCAGCTTAGGGGCAACACAAGAGACCCAGTACTTC.

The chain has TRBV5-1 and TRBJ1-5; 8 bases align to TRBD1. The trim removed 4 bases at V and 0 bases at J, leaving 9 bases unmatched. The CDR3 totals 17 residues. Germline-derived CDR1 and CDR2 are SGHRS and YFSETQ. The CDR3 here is CASSPGQGGHSNQPQHF. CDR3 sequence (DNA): TGCGCCAGCAGCCCTGGACAGGGAGGACATAGCAATCAGCCCCAGCATTTT.

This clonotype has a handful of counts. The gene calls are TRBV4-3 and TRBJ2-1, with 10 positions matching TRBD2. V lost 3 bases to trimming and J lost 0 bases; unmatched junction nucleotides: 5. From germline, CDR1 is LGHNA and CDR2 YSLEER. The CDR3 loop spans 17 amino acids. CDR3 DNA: TGCGCCAGCAGCCAGAAAGCGGGAGGGGGCTCCTACAATGAGCAGTTCTTC. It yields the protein CASSQKAGGGSYNEQFF.

The CDR3 loop is CASSVGPLNTGELFF. The CDR3 region has the DNA TGTGCCAGCAGCGTAGGGCCGCTGAACACCGGGGAGCTGTTTTTT. The V gene is TRBV9, the J gene TRBJ2-2; D is undetermined. The germline V gene has CDR1 SGDLS and CDR2 YYNGEE. The V end was cut by 0 bases, the J end by 1 base, with 7 bases between. CDR3 length equals 15 residues.

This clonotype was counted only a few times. The CDR3 region is CASSTTLGPPQYF. The CDR3 DNA sequence: TGTGCCAGCAGTACGACCTTGGGCCCCCCGCAGTATTTT. The genes are TRBV6-5 and TRBJ2-3, with D unresolved. Per germline, CDR1 MNHEY and CDR2 SVGAGI. V lost 5 bases and J 10 bases, leaving 16 bases between the germline ends. This CDR3 is built from 13 residues.

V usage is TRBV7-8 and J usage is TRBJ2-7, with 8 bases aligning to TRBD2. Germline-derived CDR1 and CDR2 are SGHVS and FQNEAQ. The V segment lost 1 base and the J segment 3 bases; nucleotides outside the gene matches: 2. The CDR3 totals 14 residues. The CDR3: CASSLDLAGYEQYF. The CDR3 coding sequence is TGTGCCAGCAGCTTAGACCTAGCGGGCTACGAGCAGTACTTC.

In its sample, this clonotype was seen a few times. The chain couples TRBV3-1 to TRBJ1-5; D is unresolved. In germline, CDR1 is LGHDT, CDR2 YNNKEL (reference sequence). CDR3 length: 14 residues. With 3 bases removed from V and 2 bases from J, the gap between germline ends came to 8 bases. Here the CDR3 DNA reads TGTGCCAGCAGCCAGAGTGTGGGCAATCAGCCCCAGCATTTT. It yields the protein CASSQSVGNQPQHF.

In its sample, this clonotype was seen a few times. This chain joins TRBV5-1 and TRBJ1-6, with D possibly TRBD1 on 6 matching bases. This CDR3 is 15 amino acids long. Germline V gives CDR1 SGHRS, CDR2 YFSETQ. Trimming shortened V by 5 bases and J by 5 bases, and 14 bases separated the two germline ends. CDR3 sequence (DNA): TGCGCCAGCAGAAGGGGGGCGGAGGATAATTCACCCCTCCACTTT. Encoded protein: CASRRGAEDNSPLHF.

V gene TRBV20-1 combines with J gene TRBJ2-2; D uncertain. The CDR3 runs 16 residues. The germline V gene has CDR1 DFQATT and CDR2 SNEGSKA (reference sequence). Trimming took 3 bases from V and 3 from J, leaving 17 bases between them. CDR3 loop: CSASDRLGGYTGELFF. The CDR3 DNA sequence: TGCAGTGCTAGCGATAGGCTAGGCGGCTACACCGGGGAGCTGTTTTTT.

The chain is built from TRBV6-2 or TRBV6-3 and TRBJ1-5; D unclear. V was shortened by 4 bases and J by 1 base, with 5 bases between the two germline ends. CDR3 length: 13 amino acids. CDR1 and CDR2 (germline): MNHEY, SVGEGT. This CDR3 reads CASSFRSNQPQHF. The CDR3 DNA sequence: TGTGCCAGCAGTTTTAGGAGCAATCAGCCCCAGCATTTT.

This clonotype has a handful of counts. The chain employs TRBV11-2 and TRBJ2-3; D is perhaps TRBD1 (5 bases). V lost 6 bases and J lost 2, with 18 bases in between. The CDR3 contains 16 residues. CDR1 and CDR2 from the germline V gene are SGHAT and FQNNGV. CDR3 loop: CASRPGVGLYTDTQYF. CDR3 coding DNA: TGTGCCAGCAGACCGGGTGTGGGGCTCTACACAGATACGCAGTATTTT.

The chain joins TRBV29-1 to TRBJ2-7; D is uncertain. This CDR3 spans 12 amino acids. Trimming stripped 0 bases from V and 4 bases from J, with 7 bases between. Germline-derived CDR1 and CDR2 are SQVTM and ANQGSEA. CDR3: CSVEDRKYEQYF. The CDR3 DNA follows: TGCAGCGTTGAAGATCGAAAATACGAGCAGTACTTC.

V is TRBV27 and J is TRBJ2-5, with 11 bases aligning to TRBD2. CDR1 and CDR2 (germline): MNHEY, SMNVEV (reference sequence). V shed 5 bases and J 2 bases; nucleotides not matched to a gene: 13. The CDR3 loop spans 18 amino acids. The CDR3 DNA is TGTGCCAGCAGTAGGAAACCCCCCCTAGCGGGGGGACAAGAGACCCAGTACTTC. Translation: CASSRKPPLAGGQETQYF.

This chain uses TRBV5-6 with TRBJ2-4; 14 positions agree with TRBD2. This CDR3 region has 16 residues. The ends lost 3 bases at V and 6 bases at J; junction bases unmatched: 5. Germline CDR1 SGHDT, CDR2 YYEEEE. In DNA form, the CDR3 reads TGTGCCAGCAGCTGGGCGACTAGCGGGGGGGTAAACATTCAGTACTTC. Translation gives CASSWATSGGVNIQYF.

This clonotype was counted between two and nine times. The CDR3 nucleotides are TGTGCCACCAGCATCAAGGTTATAACAGATACGCAGTATTTT. As protein: CATSIKVITDTQYF. The chain links TRBV15 to TRBJ2-3; D gene unclear. CDR3 length: 14 residues. The V end lost 4 bases, the J end lost 3 bases, and 11 bases lay between the germline ends. Germline CDR1 is LNHNV and CDR2 is YYDKDF (reference sequence).

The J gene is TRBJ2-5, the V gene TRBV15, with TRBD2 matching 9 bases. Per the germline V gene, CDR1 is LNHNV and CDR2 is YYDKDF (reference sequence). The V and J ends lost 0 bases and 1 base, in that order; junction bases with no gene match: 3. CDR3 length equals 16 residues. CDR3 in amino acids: CATSRDPAGGQETQYF. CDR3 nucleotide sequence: TGTGCCACCAGCAGAGATCCAGCGGGGGGCCAAGAGACCCAGTACTTC.